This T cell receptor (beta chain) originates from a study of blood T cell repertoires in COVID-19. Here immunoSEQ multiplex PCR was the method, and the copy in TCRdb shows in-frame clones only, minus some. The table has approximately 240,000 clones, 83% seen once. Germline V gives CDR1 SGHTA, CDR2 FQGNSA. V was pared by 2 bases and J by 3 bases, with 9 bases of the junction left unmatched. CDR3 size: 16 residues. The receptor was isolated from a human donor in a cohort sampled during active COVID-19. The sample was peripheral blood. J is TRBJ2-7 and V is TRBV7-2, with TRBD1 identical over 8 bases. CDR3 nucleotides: TGTGCCAGCAGCTTAAGCGAAGACAGGGGAGTCTACGAGCAGTACTTC. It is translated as CASSLSEDRGVYEQYF.